This record covers a single T cell receptor beta chain. This clone turned up a few times. Its antigen target is currently unknown. Per-base quality was not reported, and no clone a single base away is much larger than it. These data belong to a study of cytomegalovirus exposure and HLA in healthy donors listed by TCRdb under 2017. In the study overall: An earlier analysis of about 560 of the donors reported over 250 Gb of sequence data and approximately 120 million unique TCR beta sequences obtained from around 170 million T cells. About 280 gigabases of sequencing data and about 92 million unique TCR sequences made up an early release that covered several hundred HLA-typed donors. Among the roughly 390 genotyped donors, around 79% belonged to the genetic ancestry cluster associated with self-reported Caucasian donors. The study aimed to test whether signatures of past pathogen exposure could be identified by cataloging public T cell receptors. Using immunosequencing, the study profiled T cell repertoires from 666 subjects and related those repertoires to cytomegalovirus serostatus. Along with the approximately 600-subject first cohort, a separate validation cohort of over 90 different subjects was used. The study combined high-throughput TCR immunosequencing, statistical association of individual TCRs with disease status, and machine learning to predict cytomegalovirus infection status. A later analysis re-examined previously published TCR beta repertoires from more than 650 donors and added high-resolution HLA genotyping to investigate patterns of TCR occurrence. Rather than using new phenotypic data, the later analysis identified candidate immune exposures from TCR beta sequences and from how often those sequences occurred across donors. In an earlier analysis of roughly 580 of the donors, high-throughput TCR beta sequencing was used to judge whether each TCR beta V gene segment behaved as functional or pseudogenic. Donor age, sex, ethnicity and CMV serostatus were compiled together with the repertoire data. A later genetic analysis used genome-wide SNP genotypes for about 65% of the roughly 670 donors, treating that subset as a discovery cohort. All discovery cohort repertoires had been generated on a single sequencing platform. HLA typing included class I and class II loci at four-digit resolution. The number of donors typed differed by locus, with 629-630 for A, B, C, DRB1 and DQB1, around 500 for DQA1, 600 to 610 for DPA1, and over 400 for DPB1. Four to six DR-DQ haplotypes were handled as single units for association and clustering, since linkage in the cohort was strong. On average, 235,054 unique TCR beta nucleotide sequences were sequenced per donor among some 420 genotyped donors of the cohort, with about 19% of those sequences being non-productive.

CDR1 and CDR2 are drawn from the germline V gene: MDHEN, SYDVKM. Including cysteine and phenylalanine, the CDR3 has 14 amino acids. Just the 42-base CDR3 DNA is kept, in frame starting at base 1. V is shortened by 10 bases, J by 4 bases, and the region joining them spans 19 bases. The cohort consisted of approximately 690 healthy bone marrow donors. Cohort members were all nominally healthy when sampled, although unrecorded immune exposures were likely present. The donor was CMV seropositive and was included in the group of almost 300 seropositive cohort members. A peripheral blood sample was collected from each donor, and TCR beta sequencing was performed on peripheral blood mononuclear cells. Genomic DNA extraction from the blood cell samples was performed with the Qiagen DNeasy Blood Extraction Kit. The library was obtained by the immunoSEQ multiplex PCR assay. A mixture of 60 forward primers for TCR Vbeta segments and 13 reverse primers for TCR Jbeta segments was used in the multiplex PCR. The CDR3 region of rearranged TCR beta genes was amplified from genomic DNA with a multiplex PCR assay. The amplified TCR beta libraries were sequenced on the Illumina HiSeq System as 87-base-pair reads. The source study handled its data this way. Across the 500 to 750 repertoires, a later analysis counted roughly 77 million unique TCR beta chains, approximately 12 million of which were shared by at least two donors. Raw reads were error-corrected and collapsed into unique sequences by a nearest-neighbor algorithm in which closely related sequences were merged to remove PCR and sequencing errors. Alignment of CDR3 sequences to IMGT reference sequences was used to assign V, D and J gene segments. For a sequence to be retained, at least a six-nucleotide match to both a V gene segment and a J gene segment was required. Rearrangements were classified as productive when the CDR3 lacked stop codons and remained in frame with V and J, and all other rearrangements were classified as non-productive. Following IMGT convention, CDR3 was defined as the stretch from the second conserved V-encoded cysteine to the conserved J-encoded phenylalanine. The earlier analysis of about 570 of the donors excluded any sequence lacking an unambiguous match to a single V gene segment. In an earlier analysis of approximately 590 of the donors, V segments were called functional above 56.7% productive rearrangements and were called segregating when the between-donor standard deviation exceeded 5%. A statistical classification framework was built for diagnosing cytomegalovirus status from the catalog of TCR beta chain sequences. In a later analysis, V and J genes were assigned by comparing TCR nucleotide sequences against IMGT/GENE-DB human TR gene sequences. The TCRdist pipeline was used in a later analysis to assign CDR3 sequences and most-parsimonious VDJ recombination scenarios. A later analysis defined each TCR beta chain by its CDR3 amino acid sequence plus V-gene family, and excluded reads lacking a unique V-gene family. To address suspected cross-contamination and a sequencing artifact, a later analysis removed roughly 580 highly shared, low-generation-probability nucleotide sequences. For each public chain, a later analysis derived a clonal expansion index from normalized ranks of inferred template counts within each repertoire. Generation probabilities in a later analysis came from a VDJ recombination model fitted to out-of-frame rearrangements, and those results were checked against IGoR. A later analysis scored TCR-TCR, TCR-HLA and TCR-CMV co-occurrence with hypergeometric tests, applying a repertoire-size bias correction to TCR pairs. In a later analysis, false discovery rates were estimated by permuting HLA or CMV assignments 20 times. A later analysis grouped co-occurring TCRs with DBSCAN, adding TCRdist sequence similarity when clustering within HLA-allele-positive subsets. Repertoires with fewer than 30,000 or more than 120,000 public chains were left out of co-occurrence clustering, as were about five repertoires with anomalous nucleotide sharing. Not all clones reach the TCRdb copy of this immuneACCESS table, which keeps in-frame sequences only. Checked studies attribute under half of the gap to unresolved V genes and leave the rest unexplained. V, J and clone size derive from that table, while D and trimming were established from the DNA sequence. For this sample the table gives about 150,000 clones, of which 74% were detected only once. Around 4% of the sample lies in the top ten.

Broad study findings and their caveats: Some IMGT-functional V segments, including TRBV6-2 and TRBV6-3, could not be told apart with the 87-base-pair reads, so those segments were excluded. A few of the identified cytomegalovirus-associated TCR beta chains were confirmed in vitro to be specific for cytomegalovirus antigens. Most TCR sequences were observed very rarely across donors, whereas some public TCRs were present in many individuals. The sequencing pipeline was judged likely to have produced a cluster of highly shared sequence variants as a technical artifact. According to a later analysis, most CMV-associated TCR beta chains appeared to be HLA-restricted, and the HLA associations seemed to be driven largely by CMV exposure. Correlated functional status among segregating V segments might reflect linkage disequilibrium, but an unknown experimental factor could not be ruled out. When HLA alleles, especially DR and DQ, strongly co-occurred, attributing TCR associations to individual alleles was difficult. A later genetic analysis reported fewer N-insertions in productive TCRs among donors in an Asian-associated ancestry cluster than the roughly 650-donor mean. A further reported finding was that TCR beta sequences accurately predicted the HLA-A and HLA-B alleles for most subjects in the first cohort. In an earlier analysis of 587 of the donors, most TCR beta V segments were observed in productive rearrangements about 87% or about 30% of the time, broadly matching IMGT annotations. At a false discovery rate of 0.05, a later analysis linked under 20,000 TCR beta sequences to specific HLA alleles. The only immune exposure information available for the cohort was CMV serostatus. An association between a missense DCLRE1C variant and V-gene and J-gene trimming of TCR beta chains was found in a later genetic analysis and replicated in an independent cohort. In a later analysis, HLA-associated TCR beta chains were found to be more clonally expanded and to have lower generation probabilities than equally common non-associated chains. Because some donors lacked HLA typing at each locus, the association tests relied only on the typed subset. Over 15 rarely observed V segments, including chromosome 9 orphons, were excluded from the earlier analysis of approximately 500 of the donors because counts were too low. According to a later analysis, parvovirus B19, influenza, CMV and Epstein-Barr virus appeared linked to several top co-occurrence clusters. The classifier was reported to diagnose cytomegalovirus status with high specificity and sensitivity in both the original and validation cohorts. In a later analysis, the rate of TCR association differed among HLA loci, with DRB1 alleles having the most associated TCRs and HLA-C alleles having the fewest. The authors suggested that the approach could potentially be generalized to other disease states and immunological phenotypes. The study listed 164 TCR beta chains as associated with cytomegalovirus. Only TCR beta chains were sequenced in this cohort, and the absence of alpha or paired-chain data limited detectable features. Roughly uniform sequencing depth across donors was assumed in presence/absence analyses, although this assumption may not hold.

The sequencing sample was made of PBMCs. The rearranged chain carries TRBV28 and TRBJ1-1; TRBD1 is a weak D gene call, 6 bases matching. This clonotype was obtained from a man aged 18 to 30 in good health and CMV-seropositive. Read as DNA, the sequence is TGTGCCACGCGTCGGGGGGCAGGTGTCACTGAAGCTTTCTTT. Its product reads: CATRRGAGVTEAFF.